This paragraph covers one T cell receptor beta chain sequence. Its antigen is not yet known. Per-base qualities were not stored, and no clone one base away is much larger. The library was made by the immunoSEQ multiplex PCR assay. For the multiplex PCR, a mixture combining 60 forward primers for TCR Vbeta segments and 13 reverse primers for TCR Jbeta segments was used. The CDR3 region of rearranged TCR beta genes was amplified from genomic DNA with a multiplex PCR assay. The amplified TCR beta libraries were sequenced on the Illumina HiSeq System as 87-base-pair reads. As for the authors' bioinformatics: In a later analysis, 70 million to 95 million unique TCR beta chains were counted across the approximately 620 repertoires, and roughly 11 million of these chains were shared by at least two donors. Raw reads were error-corrected and collapsed into unique sequences by a nearest-neighbor algorithm in which closely related sequences were merged to remove PCR and sequencing errors. V, D and J gene segments were assigned by aligning CDR3 sequences to IMGT reference sequences. For a sequence to be retained, a match of at least six nucleotides to both a V gene segment and a J gene segment was required. A rearrangement counted as productive if the CDR3 had no stop codons and remained in frame with V and J, and every other rearrangement counted as non-productive. CDR3 was defined by IMGT convention, running from the second conserved V-encoded cysteine to the conserved J-encoded phenylalanine. The earlier analysis of some 580 of the donors excluded any sequence lacking an unambiguous match to a single V gene segment. An earlier analysis of 587 of the donors called V segments functional above 56.7% productive rearrangements and segregating when the between-donor standard deviation exceeded 5%. A statistical classification framework was built for diagnosing cytomegalovirus status from the catalog of TCR beta chain sequences. In a later analysis, V and J genes were assigned by comparing TCR nucleotide sequences against IMGT/GENE-DB human TR gene sequences. A later analysis assigned CDR3 sequences and most-parsimonious VDJ recombination scenarios with the TCRdist pipeline. In a later analysis, each TCR beta chain was defined by its CDR3 amino acid sequence together with its V-gene family, and reads without a unique V-gene family were excluded. To address suspected cross-contamination and a sequencing artifact, a later analysis removed around 590 highly shared, low-generation-probability nucleotide sequences. In a later analysis, a clonal expansion index was calculated for each public chain from normalized within-repertoire ranks of inferred template counts. A later analysis computed generation probabilities with a VDJ recombination model fitted to out-of-frame rearrangements, and checked the results against IGoR. Hypergeometric tests were used in a later analysis to score TCR-TCR, TCR-HLA and TCR-CMV co-occurrence, with a repertoire-size bias correction applied to the TCR pairs. To estimate false discovery rates, a later analysis permuted the HLA or CMV assignments 20 times. In a later analysis, co-occurring TCRs were grouped with DBSCAN, and TCRdist sequence similarity was added when clustering was performed within HLA-allele-positive subsets. Repertoires with fewer than 30,000 or more than 120,000 public chains, plus five repertoires with anomalous nucleotide sharing, were excluded from co-occurrence clustering. TCRdb limited this immuneACCESS table to in-frame rearrangements with V and J called. A share of clones is missing; checked studies link under half to unresolved V genes, and the rest is unexplained. That table is the source of V, J and clone size, and D and trimming were worked out from the DNA. The sample table lists 30,000 to 45,000 clones, about nine tenths of them with a count of one. The ten largest account for roughly 11% of the sample.

The data derive from a study of cytomegalovirus exposure and HLA in healthy donors (dated by TCRdb to the late 2010s). About the investigation overall: According to an earlier analysis of 550 to 700 of the donors, about 179 million T cells yielded over 90 million unique TCR beta sequences and 250 to 350 Gb of sequence data. Roughly 300 gigabases of sequencing data and approximately 93 million unique TCR sequences were included in an early release covering roughly 600 HLA-typed donors. Of the roughly 430 genotyped donors, over 65% fell in the genetic ancestry cluster associated with self-reported Caucasian donors. The aim of the study was to test whether cataloging public T cell receptors could identify signatures of past pathogen exposure. The T cell repertoires of about 700 subjects were profiled by immunosequencing and related to cytomegalovirus serostatus. Along with the approximately 650-subject first cohort, a separate validation cohort of roughly 110 different subjects was used. The study combined high-throughput TCR immunosequencing, statistical association of individual TCRs with disease status, and machine learning to predict cytomegalovirus infection status. A later analysis re-analyzed previously published TCR beta repertoires from 500 to 700 donors and added high-resolution HLA genotyping to study TCR occurrence patterns. In the later analysis, no new phenotypic data were used to find candidate immune exposures; instead, reliance was placed on TCR beta sequences and their occurrence across donors. An earlier analysis of 587 of the donors used high-throughput TCR beta sequencing to judge whether each TCR beta V gene segment behaved as functional or pseudogenic. Donor age, sex, ethnicity and CMV serostatus were compiled together with the repertoire data. In a later genetic analysis, genome-wide SNP genotypes for about 60% of the 666 donors were used, and that subset was treated as a discovery cohort. Every repertoire in the discovery cohort had been generated on one and the same sequencing platform. Class I and class II HLA loci were covered by the typing at four-digit resolution. Typing coverage differed by locus: A, B, C, DRB1 and DQB1 were typed in about 629-640 donors, DQA1 in approximately 520, DPA1 in around 600, and DPB1 in approximately 450. Four or five DR-DQ haplotypes were handled as single units for association and clustering, since linkage in the cohort was strong. Among 300 to 500 genotyped donors of the cohort, an average of around 250,000 unique TCR beta nucleotide sequences was sequenced per donor, of which about 18% were non-productive. The study at large found these results: It was suggested by the authors that the approach could potentially be generalized to other disease states and immunological phenotypes. A further reported finding was that TCR beta sequences accurately predicted the HLA-A and HLA-B alleles for most subjects in the first cohort. Immune exposure information for the cohort was limited to CMV serostatus. Strong co-occurrence of HLA alleles, especially DR and DQ, made assigning TCR associations to individual alleles difficult. Cytomegalovirus status was reported to be diagnosed by the classifier with high specificity and sensitivity in both the original and validation cohorts. Because counts were too low, about 18 rarely observed V segments, including chromosome 9 orphons, were excluded from the earlier analysis of several hundred of the donors. Roughly uniform sequencing depth across donors was assumed in presence/absence analyses, although this assumption may not hold. V-gene and J-gene trimming of TCR beta chains was associated with a missense DCLRE1C variant in a later genetic analysis, and the association was replicated in an independent cohort. Compared with equally common non-associated chains, HLA-associated TCR beta chains in a later analysis were more clonally expanded and had lower generation probabilities. HLA typing was unavailable for some donors at each locus, so association tests used only the typed subset. The 87-base-pair reads could not distinguish some IMGT-functional V segments, including TRBV6-2 and TRBV6-3, so those segments were excluded. In the study, about 150 TCR beta chains were listed as associated with cytomegalovirus. A few of the identified cytomegalovirus-associated TCR beta chains were confirmed in vitro to be specific for cytomegalovirus antigens. According to a later genetic analysis, donors in an Asian-associated ancestry cluster had fewer N-insertions in productive TCRs than the approximately 630-donor mean. In a later analysis, several top co-occurrence clusters were reported to appear linked to parvovirus B19, influenza, CMV and Epstein-Barr virus. The cohort was sequenced for TCR beta chains only, and without alpha or paired-chain data the features that could be detected were limited. A group of highly shared sequence variants was considered likely to be a technical artifact of the sequencing pipeline. Most TCR sequences were seen in very few donors, while some public TCRs were found in many individuals. Specific HLA alleles were associated with more than 15,000 TCR beta sequences at a false discovery rate of 0.05 in a later analysis. A later analysis found that most CMV-associated TCR beta chains appeared HLA-restricted, with HLA associations seemingly driven largely by CMV exposure. An earlier analysis of 450 to 750 of the donors showed that most TCR beta V segments appeared in productive rearrangements either about 87% or about 30% of the time, which broadly matched IMGT annotations. Correlated functional status among segregating V segments might reflect linkage disequilibrium, but an unknown experimental factor could not be ruled out. According to a later analysis, TCR association rates differed among HLA loci, with DRB1 alleles showing the most associated TCRs and HLA-C alleles showing the fewest.

The cohort consisted of 600 to 700 healthy bone marrow donors. At the time of sampling, all cohort members were nominally healthy, though unrecorded immune exposures were likely present. The donor was CMV seropositive and belonged to the group of 250 to 300 seropositive cohort members. Each donor provided a peripheral blood sample, and peripheral blood mononuclear cells were used for TCR beta sequencing. Genomic DNA extraction from the blood cell samples was performed with the Qiagen DNeasy Blood Extraction Kit. The CDR3 goes from the cysteine to the phenylalanine over 14 residues. The retained sequence is limited to the CDR3, 42 bases, with the frame set at the first base. V loses 1 base, J loses 3 bases, and the germline ends lie 9 bases apart. The germline V gene encodes CDR1 SGHTA and CDR2 FQGTGA.

The sequenced material came from PBMCs. The TCR originated in a woman in her forties in good health and CMV-seropositive. This chain joins TRBV7-3 to TRBJ2-5; TRBD1 is possibly the D segment (6 matching bases). The DNA is as follows: TGTGCCAGCAGCTTAAGGGCAGGGGAAGAGACCCAGTACTTC. Translated, it gives CASSLRAGEETQYF.